This T cell receptor beta chain was obtained from a study of control samples from healthy donors and cancer patients. Per the germline V gene, CDR1 is SGDLS and CDR2 is YYNGEE. The CDR3 covers 15 residues. Trimming pared 0 bases from V and 4 bases from J, leaving 11 bases between. Generated by immunoSEQ multiplex PCR, the TCRdb table keeps only in-frame clones and is missing some. The sample holds approximately 97,000 clones, about 91% seen once. This rearrangement joins TRBV9 to TRBJ1-3; possibly TRBD1 for D (5 bases). The TCR was taken from a man aged 25 to 40 in good health. The sequenced material came from blood. The DNA for the CDR3 is TGTGCCAGCAGCGTAGGGGACCTCTCGGGAAACACCATATATTTT. Encoded protein: CASSVGDLSGNTIYF.